Below, one T cell receptor (beta chain) is given with its context. The target antigen is unknown. The time point here: longitudinal time-point 1 (baseline). These data come from a study of neurological immune-mediated disorders. TCRdb processed the 5' RACE reads anew with MiXCR; each CDR3 protein has one entry. The repertoire includes over 70,000 distinct CDR3 sequences, 10% to 13% of them detected once, and approximately 9.6% sits in the top ten. General study results and limits: Multiple sclerosis was found to have the least TCR clonal expansion, below healthy controls, and HTLV-1-associated myelopathy the most.

Sequenced sample: PBMCs. The source is a man aged 25 to 45 in good health.

The CDR3 nucleotides read TGTGCCAGCAGATCCGTAGCCCCAGAGACCCAGTACTTC. Protein product: CASRSVAPETQYF. This chain uses TRBV6-1 with TRBJ2-5; D is unresolved. The ends were cut back, 6 bases at V and 4 bases at J, with 12 bases in the middle. Germline assignment: CDR1 MNHNS and CDR2 SASEGT. The length of the CDR3 is 13 residues.